This section outlines one T cell receptor beta chain sequence together with its context. What it recognizes is unknown. The data are from a study of response to subunit inactivated influenza vaccine. Study-wide results and limits: Authors suggested that a seasonal influenza vaccination recruits few new T cells each time.

V gave up 3 bases and J gave up 3 bases; unmatched junction bases: 6. Germline V gene data show CDR1 as MNHEY and CDR2 as SMNVEV (reference sequence). The CDR3 is 15 residues long. TCRdb redid the calling of the RT-PCR reads with MiXCR, one entry per CDR3 protein. The sample has around 790,000 distinct CDR3 sequences, 21% seen once. The origin of this receptor is a man between 50 and 59 years old who received an inactivated influenza vaccine. The specimen was PBMCs from blood, collected about 5 days after vaccination. The chain has TRBV27 and TRBJ2-7; TRBD1 matches 9 bases. CDR3 in amino acids: CASSLVGTGFYEQYF. The CDR3 region has the DNA TGTGCCAGCAGTTTGGTAGGGACAGGGTTCTACGAGCAGTACTTC.